This TCR beta chain was retrieved from a study of human T cells and chemical hapten exposure. The library put unique molecular identifiers onto individual cDNA molecules. TCRdb processed the RACE reads anew with MiXCR; each CDR3 protein has one entry. This table holds more than 250,000 distinct CDR3 sequences, approximately 7.5% found once. The CDR3 loop spans 20 amino acids. Trimming took 5 bases from V and 2 from J; bases not matched to a gene: 20. Germline V lookup: CDR1 SGHTA, CDR2 FQGTGA. General observations from the study: The study found that PT1 expanded TCR counts correlated positively with patch test score.

Time point noted: pre-sensitization, week 0. The treatment was: therapeutic diphenylcyclopropenone sensitization with weekly scalp DPC. Prior to application of each patch test, blood was drawn. This clonotype was picked up many times. The antigen is unknown. V is TRBV7-3 and J is TRBJ2-2, with 7 positions matching TRBD2. The clonotype originates from a man aged 18 to 35 with alopecia areata. Some clones in this sample may be carry-over from other donors' samples. The starting material was whole blood, obtained in connection with sensitization to the hapten diphenylcyclopropenone (DPC). CDR3 amino acids: CASSPSGLIMANYNTGELFF. CDR3 bases: TGTGCCAGCAGCCCTTCGGGACTAATCATGGCCAATTACAACACCGGGGAGCTGTTTTTT.